This T cell receptor beta chain appears in the sequencing data of a study of blood T cells in healthy people across ages. For the second PCR, which ran for 7 to 11 cycles, a sample-barcoded 5' primer and a J-beta primer mix were used. TCRdb processed the 5' RACE reads anew with MiXCR; each CDR3 protein has one entry. The table has about 800,000 distinct CDR3 sequences, 46% seen once. This clonotype was observed at least ten times. The antigen remains undetermined. Points from the study as a whole: From one million sequenced T cells, diversity estimates were lower bounds.

Germline lookup yields CDR1 LGHNA and CDR2 YSLEER. Trimming shortened V by 3 bases and J by 4 bases, and 13 bases separated the two germline ends. The CDR3 runs to 15 residues. Sequenced: blood. The source is a man older than 75 in good health. This rearrangement joins TRBV4-3 to TRBJ2-1; maybe TRBD1 (5 bases). The CDR3 DNA reads TGCGCCAGCAGCCAGGTTACAAACAGGTACAATGAGCAGTTCTTC. This sequence encodes CASSQVTNRYNEQFF.